A selection of T cell receptor beta chains follows, all from one sample in a study of blood T cell repertoires in COVID-19. The protocol was immunoSEQ multiplex PCR, while the TCRdb copy is restricted to in-frame clones and leaves out a portion. The sample contains under 65,000 clones, approximately 92% of which appear only once. Sequenced sample: peripheral blood. These receptors were collected from a woman of 80 years or more with active COVID-19. CDR3s include the opening cysteine and the closing phenylalanine or tryptophan. Not every row has a clone size; where given, it reads once, few, many or a size class.

TRBJ2-3,TRBV7-2,few,CASSRLAGDTDTQYF
TRBJ1-1,TRBV5-1,-,CASSLVPGNTEAFF
TRBJ2-2,TRBV2,-,CASSEGRQGGTGELFF
TRBJ1-2,TRBV14,-,CASSQHAGTGHGYTF
TRBJ1-2,TRBV28,-,CASTFGRAGYTF
TRBJ2-1,TRBV2,-,CASSEGRGKAFF
TRBJ2-1,TRBV7-9,-,CASSLTQGFNEQFF
TRBJ2-5,TRBV5-1,-,CASSLTQVKETQYF
TRBJ2-1,TRBV4-2,-,CASSQAPTSGMSEQFF
TRBJ2-3,TRBV28,-,CASSLAGGRSDTQYF
TRBJ1-2,TRBV27,-,CASSDPGTGSNGYTF
TRBJ2-5,TRBV3-1/TRBV3-2,-,CASSPPTYQETQYF
TRBJ2-2,TRBV2,-,CASKLAGGTGELFF
TRBJ2-5,TRBV2,-,CASNLGLARETQYF
TRBJ2-1,TRBV2,few,CATKTSGSSEQFF
TRBJ2-5,TRBV19,-,CATSAGHTGLAVEEETQYF
TRBJ2-7,TRBV9,-,CASSVGGSNYEQYF
TRBJ2-3,TRBV12-3/TRBV12-4,-,CASSRREVDTQYF
TRBJ2-2,TRBV18,-,CASSPRRGRTGELFF
TRBJ2-2,TRBV4-2,-,CASSQDYSPDGDTGELFF
TRBJ1-4,TRBV2,-,CASSESMGAELFF
TRBJ2-7,TRBV28,-,CASSGTSGRYYEQYF
TRBJ1-5,TRBV28,-,CASSSDPTYSNQPQHF
TRBJ2-1,TRBV4-1,-,CASSLNSHNEQFF
TRBJ2-2,TRBV19,-,CASRGFGTGELFF
TRBJ2-2,TRBV29-1,-,CSVEDRRAEELFF
TRBJ2-1,TRBV7-9,-,CASSFLAGGRNEQFF
TRBJ1-3,TRBV5-1,-,CASSRQGGGGNTIYF
TRBJ1-1,TRBV28,-,CASLGQSNTEAFF
TRBJ1-1,TRBV19,few,CASSWAGMNTEAFF
TRBJ2-6,TRBV10-3,-,CAISEDRDVSGANVLTF